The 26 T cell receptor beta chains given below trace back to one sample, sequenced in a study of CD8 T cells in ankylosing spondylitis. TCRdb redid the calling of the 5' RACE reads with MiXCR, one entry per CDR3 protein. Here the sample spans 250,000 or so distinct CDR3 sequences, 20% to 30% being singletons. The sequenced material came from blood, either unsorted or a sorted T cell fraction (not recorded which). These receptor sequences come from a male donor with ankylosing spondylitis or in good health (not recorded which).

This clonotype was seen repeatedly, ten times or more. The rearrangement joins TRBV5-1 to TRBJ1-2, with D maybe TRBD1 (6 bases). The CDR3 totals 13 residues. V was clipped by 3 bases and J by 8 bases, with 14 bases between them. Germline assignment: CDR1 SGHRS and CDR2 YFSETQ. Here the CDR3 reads CASSSQGALGYTF. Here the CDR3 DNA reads TGCGCCAGCAGCTCACAGGGTGCCTTGGGCTACACCTTC.

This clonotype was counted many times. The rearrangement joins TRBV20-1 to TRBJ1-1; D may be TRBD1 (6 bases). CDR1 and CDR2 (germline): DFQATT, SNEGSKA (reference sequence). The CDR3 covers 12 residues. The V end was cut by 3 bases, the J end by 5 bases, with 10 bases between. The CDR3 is CSASQGWTEAFF. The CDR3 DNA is TGCAGTGCTAGTCAGGGGTGGACTGAAGCTTTCTTT.

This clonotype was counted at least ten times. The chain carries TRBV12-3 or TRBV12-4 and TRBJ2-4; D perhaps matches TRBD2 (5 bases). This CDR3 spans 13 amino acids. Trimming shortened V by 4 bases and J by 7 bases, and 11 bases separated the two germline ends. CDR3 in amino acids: CASSSPGWNIQYF. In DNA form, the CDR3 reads TGTGCCAGCAGTTCACCGGGGTGGAACATTCAGTACTTC.

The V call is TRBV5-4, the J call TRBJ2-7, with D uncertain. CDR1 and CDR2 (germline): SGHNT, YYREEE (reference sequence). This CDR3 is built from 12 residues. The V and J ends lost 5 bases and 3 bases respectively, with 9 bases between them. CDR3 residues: CASSFVGYEQYF. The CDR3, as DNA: TGTGCCAGCAGTTTCGTCGGCTACGAGCAGTACTTC.

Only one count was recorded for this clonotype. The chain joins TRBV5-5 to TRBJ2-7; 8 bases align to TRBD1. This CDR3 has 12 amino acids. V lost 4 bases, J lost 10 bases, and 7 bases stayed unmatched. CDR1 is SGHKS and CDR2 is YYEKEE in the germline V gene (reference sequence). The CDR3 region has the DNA TGTGCCAGCAGCCTGGACAGGGTTGATCAGTACTTC. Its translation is CASSLDRVDQYF.

The chain's CDR3 is CAMGPGLRDQPQHF. The CDR3 nucleotides read TGTGCCATGGGCCCTGGGCTCCGCGATCAGCCCCAGCATTTT. The chain joins TRBV4-2 to TRBJ1-5; the D is unclear. Germline-derived CDR1 and CDR2 are LGHNA and YNFKEQ. This CDR3 contains 14 residues. Trimming left V 10 bases short and J 5 bases short, with 18 bases between.

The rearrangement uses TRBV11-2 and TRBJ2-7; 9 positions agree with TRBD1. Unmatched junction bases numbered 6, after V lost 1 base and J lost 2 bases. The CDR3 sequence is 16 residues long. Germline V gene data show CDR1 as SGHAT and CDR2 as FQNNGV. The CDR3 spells CASSLVGTGYAYEQYF. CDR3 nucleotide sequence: TGTGCCAGCAGCTTAGTTGGGACAGGGTATGCCTACGAGCAGTACTTC. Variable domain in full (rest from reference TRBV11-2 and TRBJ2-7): EAGVAQSPRYKIIEKRQSVAFWCNPISGHATLYWYQQILGQGPKLLIQFQNNGVVDDSQLPKDRFSAERLKGVDSTLKIQPAKLEDSAVYLCASSLVGTGYAYEQYFGPGTRLTVT.

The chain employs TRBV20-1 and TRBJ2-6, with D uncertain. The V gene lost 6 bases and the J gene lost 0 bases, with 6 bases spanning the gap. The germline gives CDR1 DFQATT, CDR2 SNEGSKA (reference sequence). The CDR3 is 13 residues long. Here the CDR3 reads CSAMSSGANVLTF. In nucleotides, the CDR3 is TGCAGTGCGATGAGCTCTGGGGCCAACGTCCTGACTTTC.

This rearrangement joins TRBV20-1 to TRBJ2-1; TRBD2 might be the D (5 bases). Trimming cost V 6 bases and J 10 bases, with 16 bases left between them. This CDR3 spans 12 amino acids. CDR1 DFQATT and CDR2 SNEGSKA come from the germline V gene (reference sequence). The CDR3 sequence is CSATPLGGEQFF. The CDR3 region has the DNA TGCAGTGCCACCCCCTTAGGCGGGGAGCAGTTCTTC.

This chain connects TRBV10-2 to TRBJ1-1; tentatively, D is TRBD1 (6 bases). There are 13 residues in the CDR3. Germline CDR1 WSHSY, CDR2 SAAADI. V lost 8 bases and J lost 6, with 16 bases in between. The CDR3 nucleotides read TGCGCCAGCTGGGGCAGGGGAAATGCTGAAGCTTTCTTT. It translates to CASWGRGNAEAFF.

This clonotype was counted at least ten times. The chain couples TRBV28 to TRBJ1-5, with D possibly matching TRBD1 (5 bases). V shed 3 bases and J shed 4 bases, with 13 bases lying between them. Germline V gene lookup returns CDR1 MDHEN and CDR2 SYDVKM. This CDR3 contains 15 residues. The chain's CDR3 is CASSFIGEGNQPQHF. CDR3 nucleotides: TGTGCCAGCAGTTTTATAGGGGAAGGGAATCAGCCCCAGCATTTT.

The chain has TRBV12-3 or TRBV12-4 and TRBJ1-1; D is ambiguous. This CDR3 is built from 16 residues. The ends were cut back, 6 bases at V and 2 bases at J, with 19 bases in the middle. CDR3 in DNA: TGTGCCAGCAGCCCCAGCTGGGTCAAGGATAACACTGAAGCTTTCTTT. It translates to CASSPSWVKDNTEAFF.

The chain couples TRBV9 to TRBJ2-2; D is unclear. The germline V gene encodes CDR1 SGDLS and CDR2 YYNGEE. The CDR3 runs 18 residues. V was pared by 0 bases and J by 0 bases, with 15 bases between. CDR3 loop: CASSVDSSWTSNTGELFF. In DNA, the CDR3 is TGTGCCAGCAGCGTAGATAGTAGTTGGACCTCGAACACCGGGGAGCTGTTTTTT.

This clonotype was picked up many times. Here the CDR3 DNA reads TGTGCCAGCAGCGTCGTGCAGGGGGTCAATCAGCCCCAGCATTTT. Translated: CASSVVQGVNQPQHF. V is TRBV2 and J is TRBJ1-5, with 7 nucleotides matching TRBD1. Germline trimming cut 6 bases from V and 3 bases from J; bases unmatched to any gene: 8. Germline V gene data show CDR1 as SNHLY and CDR2 as FYNNEI. CDR3 length equals 15 residues.

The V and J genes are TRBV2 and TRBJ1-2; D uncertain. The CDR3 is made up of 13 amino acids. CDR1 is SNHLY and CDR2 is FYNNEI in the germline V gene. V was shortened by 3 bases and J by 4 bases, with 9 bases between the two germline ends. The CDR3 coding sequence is TGTGCCAGCAGTGATGCTACAACCTATGGCTACACCTTC. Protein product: CASSDATTYGYTF. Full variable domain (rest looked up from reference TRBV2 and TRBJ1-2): EPEVTQTPSHQVTQMGQEVILRCVPISNHLYFYWYRQILGQKVEFLVSFYNNEISEKSEIFDDQFSVERPDGSNFTLKIRSTKLEDSAMYFCASSDATTYGYTFGSGTRLTVV.

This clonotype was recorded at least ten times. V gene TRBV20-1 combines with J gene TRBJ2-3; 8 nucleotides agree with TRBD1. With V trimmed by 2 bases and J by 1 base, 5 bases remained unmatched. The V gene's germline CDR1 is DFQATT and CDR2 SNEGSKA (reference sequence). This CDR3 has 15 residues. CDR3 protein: CSARPETGGTDTQYF. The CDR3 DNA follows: TGCAGTGCTAGACCAGAGACAGGGGGCACAGATACGCAGTATTTT.

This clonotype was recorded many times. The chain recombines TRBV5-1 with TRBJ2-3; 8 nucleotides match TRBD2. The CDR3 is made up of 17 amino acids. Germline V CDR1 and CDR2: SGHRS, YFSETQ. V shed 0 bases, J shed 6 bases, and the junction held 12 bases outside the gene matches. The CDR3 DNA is TGCGCCAGCAGCTTGGCCCCCGGCAGCGGGGGAGGGGATACGCAGTATTTT. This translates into CASSLAPGSGGGDTQYF.

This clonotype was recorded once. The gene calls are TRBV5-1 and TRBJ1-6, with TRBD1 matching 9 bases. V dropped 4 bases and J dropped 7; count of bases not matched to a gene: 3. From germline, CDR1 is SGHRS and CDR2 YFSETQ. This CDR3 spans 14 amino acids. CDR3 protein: CASSRTGVNSPLHF. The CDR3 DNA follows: TGCGCCAGCAGCAGGACAGGGGTCAATTCACCCCTCCACTTT.

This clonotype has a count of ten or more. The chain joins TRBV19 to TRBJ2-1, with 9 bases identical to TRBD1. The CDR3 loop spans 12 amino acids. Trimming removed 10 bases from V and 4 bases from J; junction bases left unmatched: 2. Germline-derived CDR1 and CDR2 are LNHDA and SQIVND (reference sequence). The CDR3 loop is CATGTGYNEQFF. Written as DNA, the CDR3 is TGTGCCACCGGGACAGGGTACAATGAGCAGTTCTTC. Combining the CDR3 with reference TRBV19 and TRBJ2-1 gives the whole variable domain DGGITQSPKYLFRKEGQNVTLSCEQNLNHDAMYWYRQDPGQGLRLIYYSQIVNDFQKGDIAEGYSVSREKKESFPLTVTSAQKNPTAFYLCATGTGYNEQFFGPGTRLTVL.

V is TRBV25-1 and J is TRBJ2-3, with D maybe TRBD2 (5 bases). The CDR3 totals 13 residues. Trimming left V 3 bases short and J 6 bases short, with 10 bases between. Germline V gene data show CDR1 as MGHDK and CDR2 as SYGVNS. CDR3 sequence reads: CASSDALADTQYF. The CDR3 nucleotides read TGTGCCAGCAGTGATGCGCTAGCCGATACGCAGTATTTT.

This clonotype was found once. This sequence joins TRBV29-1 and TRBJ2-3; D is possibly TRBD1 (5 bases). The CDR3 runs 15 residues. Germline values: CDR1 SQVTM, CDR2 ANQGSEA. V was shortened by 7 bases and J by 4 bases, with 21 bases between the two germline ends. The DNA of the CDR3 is TGCAGCGCCCGACGCTCTGGGTGGGGCCCAGATACGCAGTATTTT. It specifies CSARRSGWGPDTQYF.

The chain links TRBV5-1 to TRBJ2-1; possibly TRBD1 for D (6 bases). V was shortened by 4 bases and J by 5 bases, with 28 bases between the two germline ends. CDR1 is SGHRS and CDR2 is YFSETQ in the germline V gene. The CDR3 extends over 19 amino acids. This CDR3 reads CASSPNRVVGKLVNNEQFF. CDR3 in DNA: TGCGCCAGCAGCCCCAACAGGGTGGTTGGGAAATTGGTTAACAATGAGCAGTTCTTC.

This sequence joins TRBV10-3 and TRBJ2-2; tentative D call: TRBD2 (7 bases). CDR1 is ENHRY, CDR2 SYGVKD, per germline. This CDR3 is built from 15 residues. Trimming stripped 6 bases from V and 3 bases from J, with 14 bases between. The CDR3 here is CAIRGGGDDTGELFF. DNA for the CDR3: TGTGCCATCAGGGGAGGGGGGGATGACACCGGGGAGCTGTTTTTT.

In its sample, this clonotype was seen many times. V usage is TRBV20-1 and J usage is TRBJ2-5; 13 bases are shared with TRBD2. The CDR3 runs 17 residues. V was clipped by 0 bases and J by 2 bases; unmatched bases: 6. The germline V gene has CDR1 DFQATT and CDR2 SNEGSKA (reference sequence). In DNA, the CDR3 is TGCAGTGCTAGAGATCGACTAGCGGGGGGCAGACAAGAGACCCAGTACTTC. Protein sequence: CSARDRLAGGRQETQYF.

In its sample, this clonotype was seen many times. CDR3 in amino acids: CASSQQGSTDTQYF. The CDR3 bases are TGCGCCAGCAGCCAGCAGGGGAGCACAGATACGCAGTATTTT. The V call is TRBV4-1, the J call TRBJ2-3; maybe TRBD1 (6 bases). V was clipped by 3 bases and J by 0 bases, with 7 bases between them. The CDR3 is 14 amino acids. The germline V gene encodes CDR1 MGHRA and CDR2 YSYEKL.

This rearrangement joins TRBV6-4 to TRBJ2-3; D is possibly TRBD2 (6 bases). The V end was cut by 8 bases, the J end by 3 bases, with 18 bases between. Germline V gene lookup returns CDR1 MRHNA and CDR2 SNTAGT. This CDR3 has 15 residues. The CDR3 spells CASSPSGGATDTQYF. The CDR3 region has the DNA TGTGCCAGCTCGCCATCCGGGGGAGCTACAGATACGCAGTATTTT.